This is a list of T cell receptor beta chains from one sample in a study of tumor and adjacent non-tumor tissue in lung cancer. TCRdb passed the multiplex PCR reads through MiXCR, listing each CDR3 protein once. Of 40,000 to 50,000 distinct CDR3 sequences in the sample, under 75% were seen once. The sequenced sample consisted of distant non-tumor lung tissue. These receptors all stem from a woman between 65 and 79 years old with non-small cell lung cancer. CDR3s leave out the opening cysteine and the closing phenylalanine or tryptophan.

J gene: TRBJ1-5; V gene: TRBV6-1; CDR3 protein: ASNLNERQPRH
J gene: TRBJ1-2; V gene: TRBV5-4; CDR3 protein: ASSLQGALSGYT
J gene: TRBJ2-3; V gene: TRBV28; CDR3 protein: ASSSAPPTDTQY
J gene: TRBJ2-2; V gene: TRBV5-4; CDR3 protein: ASSLAETRTGELF
J gene: TRBJ2-3; V gene: TRBV12-3/TRBV12-4; CDR3 protein: VSSLAIRTETQY
J gene: TRBJ1-1; V gene: TRBV7-9; CDR3 protein: ASRPEGPNTEAF
J gene: TRBJ1-2; V gene: TRBV28; CDR3 protein: ASSPLTTVAPMSGTLGGYT
J gene: TRBJ2-1; V gene: TRBV29-1; CDR3 protein: SVLLDGAEQF
J gene: TRBJ2-1; V gene: TRBV11-1; CDR3 protein: ASSLSIAGPVEQF
J gene: TRBJ2-5; V gene: TRBV28; CDR3 protein: ASSPYPGDGLGETQY
J gene: TRBJ2-1; V gene: TRBV28; CDR3 protein: ASGSPSWGEQF
J gene: TRBJ1-4; V gene: TRBV5-1; CDR3 protein: ASSSGDRSSEKLF
J gene: TRBJ2-7; V gene: TRBV29-1; CDR3 protein: TADTGTGGNEQY
J gene: TRBJ2-2; V gene: TRBV5-1; CDR3 protein: ASSPAWTGELF
J gene: TRBJ2-1; V gene: TRBV29-1; CDR3 protein: SVDSGYNEQS
J gene: TRBJ2-1; V gene: TRBV4-2; CDR3 protein: VSRPAGIGTGSVNGQF
J gene: TRBJ1-6; V gene: TRBV20-1; CDR3 protein: SARSGQSSYNSPLH
J gene: TRBJ2-3; V gene: TRBV6-1; CDR3 protein: ASRDNRDRGDTHN
J gene: TRBJ1-1; V gene: TRBV20-1; CDR3 protein: SAKPDINTEAF
J gene: TRBJ1-1; V gene: TRBV7-2; CDR3 protein: ASSLGLRGDTAF
J gene: TRBJ2-6; V gene: TRBV6-6; CDR3 protein: ASSYIQRISGTNVLI
J gene: TRBJ2-7; V gene: TRBV7-8; CDR3 protein: ASSFLAAEDGEQY
J gene: TRBJ1-5; V gene: TRBV6-6; CDR3 protein: ANSSFGQPQR
J gene: TRBJ1-2; V gene: TRBV28; CDR3 protein: ASSWGLLGYT
J gene: TRBJ1-1; V gene: TRBV10-3; CDR3 protein: AISEGGQAF
J gene: TRBJ1-1; V gene: TRBV6-6; CDR3 protein: ASSLRFGTEAF
J gene: TRBJ2-7; V gene: TRBV14; CDR3 protein: AISQDSGTAEPYEQY
J gene: TRBJ1-4; V gene: TRBV13; CDR3 protein: ASGSRDRGEKLF
J gene: TRBJ2-7; V gene: TRBV29-1; CDR3 protein: SVDRQGTIGNYEQY
J gene: TRBJ1-2; V gene: TRBV6-5; CDR3 protein: ASSYSTVGNYGYT
J gene: TRBJ2-2; V gene: TRBV29-1; CDR3 protein: SVLTGELF
J gene: TRBJ2-1; V gene: TRBV24-1; CDR3 protein: ATNPTSGIGGYNEQF